The sequence of this T cell receptor (beta chain) was determined in a study of T cell responses to AZD1222 COVID-19 vaccine. The CDR3 length is 15 residues. V gave up 0 bases and J gave up 5 bases; unmatched junction bases: 3. Germline loops: CDR1 SGHRS, CDR2 YFSETQ. The repertoire was sequenced with immunoSEQ multiplex PCR; TCRdb's copy has only in-frame clones and lacks some. This table has over 150,000 clones, just over 90% appearing once. Comments on this clone: Antigen specificity is unknown.

Findings and limits, study-wide: Of spike-specific TCRs, nearly half reportedly target regions left unmutated in variants.

The sequence was obtained from an adult in good health. V is TRBV5-1 and J is TRBJ2-1, with TRBD1 matching 9 bases. The sample here was peripheral blood, taken on day 0 of AZD1222 vaccination. CDR3 sequence reads: CASSLDWDRDNEQFF. CDR3 coding DNA: TGCGCCAGCAGCTTGGACTGGGACAGGGACAATGAGCAGTTCTTC.